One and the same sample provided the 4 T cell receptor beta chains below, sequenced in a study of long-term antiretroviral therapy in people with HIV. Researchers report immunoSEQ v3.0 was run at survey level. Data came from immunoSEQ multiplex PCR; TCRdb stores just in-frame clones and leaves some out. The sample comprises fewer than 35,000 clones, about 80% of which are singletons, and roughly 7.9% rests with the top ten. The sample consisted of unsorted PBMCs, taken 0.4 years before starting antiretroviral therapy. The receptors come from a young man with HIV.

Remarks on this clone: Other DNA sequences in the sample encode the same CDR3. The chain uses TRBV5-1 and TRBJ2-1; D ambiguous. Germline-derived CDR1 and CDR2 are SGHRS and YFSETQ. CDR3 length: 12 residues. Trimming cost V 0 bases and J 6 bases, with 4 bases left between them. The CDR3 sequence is CASSLDSNEQFF. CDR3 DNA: TGCGCCAGCAGCTTGGATAGCAATGAGCAGTTCTTC.

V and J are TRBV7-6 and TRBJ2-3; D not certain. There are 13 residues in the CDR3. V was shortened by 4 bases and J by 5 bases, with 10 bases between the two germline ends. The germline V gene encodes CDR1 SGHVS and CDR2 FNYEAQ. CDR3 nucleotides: TGTGCCAGCAGCTCATCTCTCTTAGATACGCAGTATTTT. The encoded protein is CASSSSLLDTQYF.

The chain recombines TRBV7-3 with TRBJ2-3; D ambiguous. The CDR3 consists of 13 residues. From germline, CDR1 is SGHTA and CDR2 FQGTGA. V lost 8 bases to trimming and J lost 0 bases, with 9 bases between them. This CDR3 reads CASSVGSTDTQYF. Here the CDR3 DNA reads TGTGCCAGCTCCGTCGGTAGCACAGATACGCAGTATTTT.

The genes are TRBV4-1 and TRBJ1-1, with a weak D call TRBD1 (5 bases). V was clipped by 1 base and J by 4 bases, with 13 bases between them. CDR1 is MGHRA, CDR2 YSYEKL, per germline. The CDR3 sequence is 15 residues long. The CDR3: CASSQGFQGGTEAFF. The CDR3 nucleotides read TGCGCCAGCAGCCAAGGTTTCCAGGGAGGCACTGAAGCTTTCTTT.